The source of this T cell receptor beta chain is a study of blood T cell repertoires in COVID-19. Followed longitudinally, the Seattle patients had been enrolled during active infection. TCRdb's copy holds only in-frame clones and misses some; the assay was immunoSEQ multiplex PCR. The table includes 60,000 to 65,000 clones, roughly 84% detected once. This clone was detected once. Per the germline V gene, CDR1 is LGHDT and CDR2 is YNNKEL (reference sequence). CDR3 length: 14 amino acids. Trimming cost V 3 bases and J 1 base, with 7 bases left between them. The sample consisted of peripheral blood. This clonotype originated in a man aged 50 or older with COVID-19, enrolled during active disease. The chain carries TRBV3-1 (or the pseudogene TRBV3-2) and TRBJ1-5; D not certain. CDR3 DNA sequence: TGTGCCAGCAGCCACACGGGAAGCAATCAGCCCCAGCATTTT. It yields the protein CASSHTGSNQPQHF.